This T cell receptor beta chain was profiled in a study of metastatic and nonmetastatic thyroid tumors. Overall study results and limits: Malignant thyroid tumors reportedly had TCR beta diversity that was significantly higher than in benign nodules, in blood and tumor.

This clone was seen a handful of times. Its antigen is not identified. From germline, CDR1 is WSHSY and CDR2 SAAADI. The CDR3 extends over 13 amino acids. V shed 8 bases and J shed 3 bases, with 13 bases lying between them. Methods used by the authors: A classifier of distant metastasis in papillary thyroid cancer was built from CDR3 differences (across clinicopathological groups). TCRdb re-clonotyped the PCR reads via MiXCR. For this entry, the V and J calls and clone size follow TCRdb and not the study's own pipeline. The sample has roughly 28,000 clones; 20% to 25% are singletons. Thyroid surgery took place with no prior treatment in any patient.

This chain connects TRBV10-2 to TRBJ1-1; perhaps TRBD1 as D (6 bases). Material for sequencing was blood. The clonotype originates from a female donor with papillary thyroid cancer or a benign thyroid nodule (not recorded which). Some clones in this sample may be carry-over from other donors' samples. The CDR3 protein is CASQGSRYTEAFF. The CDR3 nucleotides are TGCGCCAGCCAGGGGAGCAGATACACTGAAGCTTTCTTT.